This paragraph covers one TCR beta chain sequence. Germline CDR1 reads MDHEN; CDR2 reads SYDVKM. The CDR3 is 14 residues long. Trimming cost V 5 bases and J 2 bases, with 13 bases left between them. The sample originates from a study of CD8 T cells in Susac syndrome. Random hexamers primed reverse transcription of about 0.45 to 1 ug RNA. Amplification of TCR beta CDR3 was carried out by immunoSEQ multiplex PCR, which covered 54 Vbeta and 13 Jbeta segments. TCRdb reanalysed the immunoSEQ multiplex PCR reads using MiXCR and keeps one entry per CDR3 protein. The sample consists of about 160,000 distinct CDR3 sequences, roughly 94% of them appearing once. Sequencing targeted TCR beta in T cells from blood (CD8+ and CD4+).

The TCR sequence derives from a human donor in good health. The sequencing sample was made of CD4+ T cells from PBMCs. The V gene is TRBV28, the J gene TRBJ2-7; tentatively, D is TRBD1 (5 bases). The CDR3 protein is CASSRAVGPYEQYF. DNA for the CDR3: TGTGCCAGCAGTCGCGCAGTGGGGCCCTACGAGCAGTACTTC.